Listed below are T cell receptor beta chains from one sample, sequenced in a study of cytotoxic CD8 clonotypes in ibrutinib-treated CLL. Profiling relied on immunoSEQ multiplex PCR, and the TCRdb table lists in-frame clones only, not all of them. The sample yields around 26,000 clones, approximately 71% seen once. The sequencing here drew on PBMCs, taken after 12 months of ibrutinib treatment. All receptors come from a human donor with chronic lymphocytic leukemia. The CDR3 runs from the conserved cysteine through the conserved F or W. The order of the fields is CDR3 protein, CDR3 DNA, clone size, V gene, D gene, J gene. D genes are given only for firm matches. Expanded clones are given a class, and other clones once, few, many or no size at all.

cdr3_aa: CATSGGQALEETQYF
cdr3_nt: TGTGCCACCAGCGGCGGACAGGCGCTGGAAGAGACCCAGTACTTC
clone_size: NA
v_call: TRBV15
d_call: TRBD1
j_call: TRBJ2-5

cdr3_aa: CAWSSSRPSYNEQFF
cdr3_nt: TGTGCCTGGAGTTCCTCCCGCCCCTCCTACAATGAGCAGTTCTTC
clone_size: once
v_call: TRBV30
d_call: NA
j_call: TRBJ2-1

cdr3_aa: CAGRDYNEQFF
cdr3_nt: TGTGCCGGTAGAGATTACAATGAGCAGTTCTTC
clone_size: NA
v_call: TRBV7-2
d_call: NA
j_call: TRBJ2-1

cdr3_aa: CSARQGATGELFF
cdr3_nt: TGCAGCGCCCGACAGGGGGCGACCGGGGAGCTGTTTTTT
clone_size: NA
v_call: TRBV29-1
d_call: TRBD1
j_call: TRBJ2-2

cdr3_aa: CASSKVLGPTIYF
cdr3_nt: TGTGCCAGCAGTAAGGTCCTCGGACCCACCATATATTTT
clone_size: NA
v_call: TRBV28
d_call: NA
j_call: TRBJ1-3

cdr3_aa: CATRDKPHQPQHF
cdr3_nt: TGTGCCACTCGGGACAAACCGCATCAGCCCCAGCATTTT
clone_size: NA
v_call: TRBV27
d_call: NA
j_call: TRBJ1-5

cdr3_aa: CSVEPGGVHGYTF
cdr3_nt: TGCAGCGTTGAGCCGGGCGGGGTGCATGGCTACACCTTC
clone_size: NA
v_call: TRBV29-1
d_call: NA
j_call: TRBJ1-2

cdr3_aa: CSVGEGGGNQPQHF
cdr3_nt: TGCAGCGTTGGAGAAGGTGGTGGCAATCAGCCCCAGCATTTT
clone_size: NA
v_call: TRBV29-1
d_call: NA
j_call: TRBJ1-5

cdr3_aa: CASSLASRAGTQYF
cdr3_nt: TGTGCCAGCAGCTTAGCGAGCAGGGCCGGGACCCAGTACTTC
clone_size: NA
v_call: TRBV7-6
d_call: NA
j_call: TRBJ2-5

cdr3_aa: CASSYPGTGTGELFF
cdr3_nt: TGTGCCAGCAGTTACCCGGGGACAGGAACCGGGGAGCTGTTTTTT
clone_size: NA
v_call: TRBV28
d_call: TRBD1
j_call: TRBJ2-2

cdr3_aa: CASSLMTLAVYRNEQFF
cdr3_nt: TGTGCCAGCAGCCTAATGACTCTAGCAGTTTACAGGAATGAGCAGTTCTTC
clone_size: NA
v_call: TRBV14
d_call: NA
j_call: TRBJ2-1

cdr3_aa: CASSIGGRPQHF
cdr3_nt: TGTGCCAGTAGTATAGGCGGTCGGCCCCAGCATTTT
clone_size: NA
v_call: TRBV19
d_call: NA
j_call: TRBJ1-5

cdr3_aa: CASSLDGTDGYTF
cdr3_nt: TGTGCCAGCAGCTTAGACGGGACAGATGGCTACACCTTC
clone_size: NA
v_call: TRBV7-3
d_call: TRBD1
j_call: TRBJ1-2

cdr3_aa: CASSSTSGGGAGELFF
cdr3_nt: TGTGCCAGCAGCTCCACTAGCGGGGGGGGAGCCGGGGAGCTGTTTTTT
clone_size: NA
v_call: TRBV9
d_call: TRBD2
j_call: TRBJ2-2

cdr3_aa: CASSEGAGSVYGYTF
cdr3_nt: TGTGCCAGCAGCGAAGGGGCAGGGAGTGTTTATGGCTACACCTTC
clone_size: NA
v_call: TRBV7-3
d_call: NA
j_call: TRBJ1-2

cdr3_aa: CATKKGGRSEKLFF
cdr3_nt: TGTGCCACCAAGAAGGGAGGACGTAGTGAAAAACTGTTTTTT
clone_size: NA
v_call: TRBV15
d_call: NA
j_call: TRBJ1-4

cdr3_aa: CASRSPPRIEQYF
cdr3_nt: TGTGCCAGCAGATCCCCTCCGAGGATCGAGCAGTACTTC
clone_size: once
v_call: TRBV27
d_call: NA
j_call: TRBJ2-7

cdr3_aa: CASSYLSSGSNTIYF
cdr3_nt: TGTGCCAGCAGTTACCTGTCCTCCGGGAGTAACACCATATATTTT
clone_size: NA
v_call: TRBV6-5
d_call: NA
j_call: TRBJ1-3

cdr3_aa: CASADGEKLFF
cdr3_nt: TGCGCCAGCGCTGATGGAGAAAAACTGTTTTTT
clone_size: few
v_call: TRBV10-2
d_call: NA
j_call: TRBJ1-4

cdr3_aa: CASSYRQGLSPLHF
cdr3_nt: TGTGCCAGCAGTTACAGACAGGGGCTTTCACCCCTCCACTTT
clone_size: NA
v_call: TRBV6-5
d_call: TRBD1
j_call: TRBJ1-6

cdr3_aa: CASSVVASGTYNEQFF
cdr3_nt: TGTGCCAGCAGCGTAGTTGCGTCGGGTACCTACAATGAGCAGTTCTTC
clone_size: NA
v_call: TRBV9
d_call: NA
j_call: TRBJ2-1

cdr3_aa: CASSLDRERTQYF
cdr3_nt: TGTGCCAGCAGCTTGGACAGGGAGAGAACCCAGTACTTC
clone_size: NA
v_call: TRBV5-8
d_call: NA
j_call: TRBJ2-5

cdr3_aa: CAWEVRANNEQFF
cdr3_nt: TGTGCCTGGGAAGTAAGGGCCAACAATGAGCAGTTCTTC
clone_size: NA
v_call: TRBV30
d_call: NA
j_call: TRBJ2-1

cdr3_aa: CASSLSGGFGGYTF
cdr3_nt: TGTGCCAGCAGTTTATCAGGGGGCTTCGGTGGCTACACCTTC
clone_size: NA
v_call: TRBV28
d_call: TRBD1
j_call: TRBJ1-2

cdr3_aa: CASSPQGNTEAFF
cdr3_nt: TGTGCCAGCAGCCCTCAGGGTAACACTGAAGCTTTCTTT
clone_size: NA
v_call: TRBV7-3
d_call: NA
j_call: TRBJ1-1

cdr3_aa: CASSYDQTYEQYF
cdr3_nt: TGTGCCAGCAGTTACGACCAAACCTACGAGCAGTACTTC
clone_size: NA
v_call: TRBV6-5
d_call: NA
j_call: TRBJ2-7

cdr3_aa: CASSAGTSGAKNIQYF
cdr3_nt: TGTGCCAGCAGCGCAGGGACTAGCGGAGCCAAAAACATTCAGTACTTC
clone_size: NA
v_call: TRBV5-4
d_call: TRBD2
j_call: TRBJ2-4

cdr3_aa: CAWSGTVYNSPLHF
cdr3_nt: TGTGCCTGGAGTGGGACAGTCTATAATTCACCCCTCCACTTT
clone_size: NA
v_call: TRBV30
d_call: NA
j_call: TRBJ1-6

cdr3_aa: CASSLAAGSGGASGKYEQYF
cdr3_nt: TGTGCCAGCAGCTTAGCGGCCGGTAGCGGGGGGGCAAGCGGAAAATACGAGCAGTACTTC
clone_size: few
v_call: TRBV7-6
d_call: TRBD2
j_call: TRBJ2-7

cdr3_aa: CASSPNRDGYEQYF
cdr3_nt: TGTGCCAGCTCACCAAACAGGGATGGTTACGAGCAGTACTTC
clone_size: NA
v_call: TRBV18
d_call: NA
j_call: TRBJ2-7

cdr3_aa: CASSSQGARTDTQYF
cdr3_nt: TGTGCCAGCAGCTCACAGGGGGCCCGCACAGATACGCAGTATTTT
clone_size: NA
v_call: TRBV7-9
d_call: TRBD1
j_call: TRBJ2-3

cdr3_aa: CASGLGVAGRGETQYF
cdr3_nt: TGTGCTAGTGGTCTCGGGGTAGCGGGGAGAGGAGAGACCCAGTACTTC
clone_size: NA
v_call: TRBV12-5
d_call: TRBD2
j_call: TRBJ2-5

cdr3_aa: CASGRNYGYTF
cdr3_nt: TGTGCCAGTGGACGGAACTATGGCTACACCTTC
clone_size: once
v_call: TRBV6-5
d_call: NA
j_call: TRBJ1-2

cdr3_aa: CASSPTGPTNYGYTF
cdr3_nt: TGCGCCAGCAGCCCCACGGGGCCAACTAACTATGGCTACACCTTC
clone_size: few
v_call: TRBV4-1
d_call: NA
j_call: TRBJ1-2

cdr3_aa: CASSVTQGDSEQYF
cdr3_nt: TGTGCCAGCAGCGTGACCCAGGGGGACTCCGAGCAGTACTTC
clone_size: NA
v_call: TRBV9
d_call: NA
j_call: TRBJ2-7

cdr3_aa: CACTEESSYNSPLHF
cdr3_nt: TGTGCCTGTACTGAGGAGAGCTCCTATAATTCACCCCTCCACTTT
clone_size: NA
v_call: TRBV30
d_call: NA
j_call: TRBJ1-6

cdr3_aa: CASTETPANYGYTF
cdr3_nt: TGTGCCAGCACTGAAACACCTGCTAACTATGGCTACACCTTC
clone_size: NA
v_call: TRBV7-2
d_call: NA
j_call: TRBJ1-2

cdr3_aa: CASSLDQGALGDEAFF
cdr3_nt: TGCGCCAGCAGCTTGGATCAGGGGGCGCTGGGGGATGAAGCTTTCTTT
clone_size: medium-sized
v_call: TRBV5-1
d_call: TRBD1
j_call: TRBJ1-1

cdr3_aa: CSVEDVYGSGANVLTF
cdr3_nt: TGCAGCGTTGAAGATGTGTATGGCTCTGGGGCCAACGTCCTGACTTTC
clone_size: NA
v_call: TRBV29-1
d_call: NA
j_call: TRBJ2-6

cdr3_aa: CATSRDWGKVSYGYTF
cdr3_nt: TGTGCCACCAGCAGAGACTGGGGTAAAGTCAGCTATGGCTACACCTTC
clone_size: medium-sized
v_call: TRBV15
d_call: NA
j_call: TRBJ1-2

cdr3_aa: CATSDGTVDTQYF
cdr3_nt: TGTGCCACGTCGGACGGGACCGTCGATACGCAGTATTTT
clone_size: NA
v_call: TRBV18
d_call: NA
j_call: TRBJ2-3

cdr3_aa: CASSYAAGGYEQYF
cdr3_nt: TGTGCCAGCAGTTACGCCGCAGGGGGGTACGAGCAGTACTTC
clone_size: NA
v_call: TRBV6-6
d_call: NA
j_call: TRBJ2-7

cdr3_aa: CASGPLGGGLLDNSPLHF
cdr3_nt: TGTGCTAGTGGCCCCCTTGGGGGCGGTTTGTTGGACAATTCACCCCTCCACTTT
clone_size: NA
v_call: TRBV12-5
d_call: NA
j_call: TRBJ1-6

cdr3_aa: CASSLGPVAGMNTEAFF
cdr3_nt: TGTGCCAGCAGCTTAGGGCCCGTCGCCGGGATGAACACTGAAGCTTTCTTT
clone_size: NA
v_call: TRBV11-3
d_call: NA
j_call: TRBJ1-1